This paragraph covers one T cell receptor (beta chain) sequence. As yet, its antigen is unknown. This entry is derived from a study of blood T cells in healthy people across ages. Then a second PCR, running about 7 to 11 cycles, was carried out with a sample-barcoded 5' primer and a J-beta primer mix. One entry per CDR3 protein results from TCRdb running MiXCR on the 5' RACE reads. The repertoire holds around 990,000 distinct CDR3 sequences, with roughly two fifths as singletons. This CDR3 contains 15 residues. CDR1 and CDR2 from the germline V gene are DFQATT and SNEGSKA (reference sequence). Between the trimmed V and J ends, which lost 1 base and 0 bases, there was a span of 11 bases. General study results and limits: Strong correlation linked observed beta diversity and percent naive T cells.

This TCR was recovered from a young man in good health. Sequenced input: blood. The chain carries TRBV20-1 and TRBJ2-3; a weak D match, TRBD2 (5 bases). As DNA, the CDR3 is TGCAGTGCTAGAGGGCGGGCTCCTAGCACAGATACGCAGTATTTT. Translating gives CSARGRAPSTDTQYF.